This T cell receptor beta chain derives from a study of CD8 T cells in Susac syndrome. Background on the study: The sequenced Susac syndrome patients comprised roughly 6 with active disease and fewer than ten in remission. Overall study findings and caveats: The relatively small number of individuals in the TCR sequencing and HLA analysis was acknowledged by the study.

Reverse transcription used roughly 0.5 to 1 ug RNA and random hexamers. The authors amplified TCR beta CDR3 across 54 Vbeta and 13 Jbeta using immunoSEQ multiplex PCR. TCRdb analysed the immunoSEQ multiplex PCR reads with MiXCR anew, one entry per CDR3 protein. The table lists tens of thousands of distinct CDR3 sequences, about 95% of them singletons. Comments on this clonotype: The antigen is undetermined.

J gave up 7 bases and V 1 base, and 7 bases lay outside the gene matches. CDR3 length: 15 residues. Germline CDR1 DFQATT, CDR2 SNEGSKA (reference sequence). The receptor was derived from a human donor with Susac syndrome. The sequencing sample was made of CD4+ T cells from PBMCs. This chain joins TRBV20-1 and TRBJ1-4; 9 bases match TRBD1. CDR3 in DNA: TGCAGTGCTAGAGTTCCGACAGGGGGTCTTGAAAAACTGTTTTTT. Its protein product is CSARVPTGGLEKLFF.